The clone carrying this T cell receptor (beta chain) showed up just a few times. Its cognate antigen is unknown. Germline is not matched at one junction end, which may reflect a read error. The data were taken from a study of response to subunit inactivated influenza vaccine. Study conclusions and caveats: The authors proposed limited new T cell recruitment per seasonal influenza vaccination.

CDR1 and CDR2 from the germline V gene are ENHRY and SYGVKD. The CDR3 has 15 residues. TCRdb itself ran the RT-PCR reads through MiXCR, one entry per CDR3 protein. The sample includes about 500,000 distinct CDR3 sequences, about 15% of them seen just once. This sequence joins TRBV10-3 and TRBJ1-5, with D uncertain. This specimen consisted of CD4+ T cells sorted from PBMCs, obtained around 25 months after vaccination. The receptor was derived from a man between 50 and 69 years old who received an inactivated influenza vaccine. In DNA, the CDR3 is TGTGACATCAGAAGGGCTGGGGATAGCAATCAGCCCCAGCATTTT. Its protein is CDIRRAGDSNQPQHF.